This T cell receptor beta chain was retrieved from a study of blood T cell repertoires in COVID-19 (TCRdb year 2020). Background on the whole study: Collaborator samples came from the United States, Italy and Spain and covered acute and convalescent phases of COVID-19. The material from the prospective study consisted of cDNA or gDNA derived from T cells, B-cell-depleted T cells, or PBMCs. Subjects who had been exposed to COVID-19, were actively infected with it, or had recovered from it provided the deeply sampled blood TCRbeta repertoires that made up the dataset. The repertoires were released in a freely available public database intended as a resource for research on the immune response to SARS-CoV-2. Samples came from the ongoing ImmuneRACE study (first 160 participants) plus 1,254 subjects from 6 global collaborators. The sample metadata nearly always contained a de-identified subject ID, COVID-19 status, age in years and sex. HLA class I and class II types, where available, came from metadata supplied by the sample provider rather than from assay-based typing. Results and caveats for the whole study, not just this receptor: The amount of clinical and demographic metadata varied by source and participant and was provided uncurated.

Note on this clone: This receptor's antigen is unknown. Base quality data are lacking; no much larger clone is found one base away.

TCRbeta CDR3 regions were amplified from genomic DNA using the immunoSEQ Assay, a bias-controlled multiplex PCR. As for the original processing: The number of nucleated cells in each sample was estimated by amplification of reference gene primers within the assay. To quantify the absolute abundance of each unique TCRbeta CDR3 rearrangement, sequence reads were collapsed and filtered. For each sample, productive Simpson clonality was calculated as the square root of Simpson's diversity index over productive rearrangements. Drawn from immuneACCESS, this table holds only the in-frame rearrangements with V and J called that TCRdb kept. Clones are partly lost; checked studies trace under half to an unresolved V gene and leave the rest unexplained. The V and J calls and clone size were taken over from that table, and D and trimming were inferred from the DNA. The sample contains 60,000 or so clones, 78% of them found a single time. Of the sample, about 5.3% is held by the ten largest clones.

The collaborating institutions used their own protocols to collect whole blood in K2EDTA tubes. For TCRbeta analysis, collaborators shipped samples in one of three forms: frozen whole blood, isolated PBMCs, or DNA extracted from either of those sample types. This clonotype was obtained from a human donor in a cohort sampled during active COVID-19. The sample was peripheral blood.

The CDR3 protein sequence reads: CASSRGGNSPLHF. The base sequence is TGTGCCAGCAGTCGGGGGGGAAATTCACCCCTCCACTTT. This sequence uses TRBV6-5 and TRBJ1-6; a tentative D match to TRBD1 spans 5 bases. The junction shows trimming of 5 bases on V and 7 bases on J, plus 9 bases between the germline ends. Based on the germline V gene, the CDR1 and CDR2 sequences are MNHEY and SVGAGI. The CDR3 measures 13 amino acids from cysteine to phenylalanine. The sequence is cut down to CDR3 DNA, 39 bases in frame from base 1.